This entry describes one T cell receptor beta chain. Its matching antigen is unknown. This entry comes from a study of T cell repertoires in cytomegalovirus infection. Study background: Use of recently identified HLA-C-restricted and well-studied HLA-B-restricted CMV epitopes was part of the study. Indications of both CMV infection and matching HLA type were provided by public TCR beta signatures. Study results and limitations: Totalled public TCR beta family frequency picked out people who carried CMV plus the relevant HLA. It was HLA-C-restricted CMV-specific TCR beta clonotypes that dominated the response ex vivo.

Germline loops: CDR1 DFQATT, CDR2 SNEGSKA (reference sequence). CDR3 length: 14 residues. The V end was cut by 1 base, the J end by 4 bases, with 11 bases between. TCRdb recomputed calls from the reads with MiXCR, one row per CDR3 protein. The table shows 750,000 to 950,000 distinct CDR3 sequences, with under 35% occurring only once. The sequences come from cultured CD8+ T cells from PBMCs, collected from culture after CMV antigen stimulation. This sequence originates from a human donor in good health (CMV status not recorded). Some clones in this sample may be carry-over from other donors' samples. This sequence joins TRBV20-1 and TRBJ2-1, with a possible D match to TRBD2 (7 bases). As DNA, the CDR3 is TGCAGTGCTAGAGGCGGGGGCGCGTACAATGAGCAGTTCTTC. It yields the protein CSARGGGAYNEQFF.